This T cell receptor (beta chain) was captured in a study of CD8+CD57+ T cells in acquired aplastic anemia. Study conclusions and caveats: CD8+ Simpson's diversity in patients was not significantly different from that in controls.

Per germline, CDR1 SNHLY and CDR2 FYNNEI. J gave up 2 bases and V 7 bases, and 1 base lay outside the gene matches. The CDR3 is made up of 13 amino acids. TCR beta VDJ and CDR3 profiles were obtained from a genomic DNA template. TCRdb used MiXCR to reprocess the reads, holding one entry per CDR3 protein. The table lists around 290,000 distinct CDR3 sequences, about 50% of them singletons, with under 1.5% in the top ten. Previously, flow cytometry had revealed CD8+CD57+ cell expansion in the patients chosen for sequencing. Severe acquired aplastic anemia was present in all patients. Comment on this clonotype: Its specificity is unknown.

The specimen was sorted CD4+, CD8+, or CD8+CD57+ T cells (not recorded which) from PBMCs. The rearrangement joins TRBV2 to TRBJ2-3; TRBD2 agrees at 9 bases. The clonotype originates from a human donor with aplastic anemia. CDR3 sequence reads: CASTSGTTDTQYF. The CDR3 nucleotides are TGTGCCAGCACTAGCGGGACCACAGATACGCAGTATTTT.